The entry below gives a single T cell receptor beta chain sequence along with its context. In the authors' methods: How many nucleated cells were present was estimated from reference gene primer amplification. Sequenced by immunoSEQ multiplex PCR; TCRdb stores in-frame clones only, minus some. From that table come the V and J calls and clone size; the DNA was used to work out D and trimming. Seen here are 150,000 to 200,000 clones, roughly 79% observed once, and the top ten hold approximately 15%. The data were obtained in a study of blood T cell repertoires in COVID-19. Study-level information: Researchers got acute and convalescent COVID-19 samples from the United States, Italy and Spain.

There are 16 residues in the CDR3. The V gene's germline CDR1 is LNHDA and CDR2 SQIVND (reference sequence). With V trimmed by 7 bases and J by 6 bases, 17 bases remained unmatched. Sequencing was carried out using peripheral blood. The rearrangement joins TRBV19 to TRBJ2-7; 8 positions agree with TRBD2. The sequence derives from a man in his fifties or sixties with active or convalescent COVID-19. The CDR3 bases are TGTGCCAGTACCCCAGGAGGGCTAGCGGGTAGCGGCGAGCAGTACTTC. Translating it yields CASTPGGLAGSGEQYF.